This T cell receptor (beta chain) was retrieved from a study of blood T cell repertoires in COVID-19. Across the study: Sites in the United States, Italy and Spain provided acute and convalescent COVID-19 samples.

Here immunoSEQ multiplex PCR was the method, and the copy in TCRdb shows in-frame clones only, minus some. In the table there are approximately 270,000 clones, approximately 85% of which are singletons. Seattle cases were enrolled at active infection and followed longitudinally. The CDR3 contains 13 residues. Trimming stripped 7 bases from V and 0 bases from J, with 12 bases between. Germline values: CDR1 SQVTM, CDR2 ANQGSEA. The sample was peripheral blood. The gene calls are TRBV29-1 and TRBJ1-1; TRBD1 is a possible D gene (6 bases). The source is a human donor with COVID-19, enrolled during active disease. The donor label of this sample is uncertain. CDR3 residues: CSARTVMNTEAFF. The CDR3 region has the DNA TGCAGCGCTAGGACAGTGATGAACACTGAAGCTTTCTTT.